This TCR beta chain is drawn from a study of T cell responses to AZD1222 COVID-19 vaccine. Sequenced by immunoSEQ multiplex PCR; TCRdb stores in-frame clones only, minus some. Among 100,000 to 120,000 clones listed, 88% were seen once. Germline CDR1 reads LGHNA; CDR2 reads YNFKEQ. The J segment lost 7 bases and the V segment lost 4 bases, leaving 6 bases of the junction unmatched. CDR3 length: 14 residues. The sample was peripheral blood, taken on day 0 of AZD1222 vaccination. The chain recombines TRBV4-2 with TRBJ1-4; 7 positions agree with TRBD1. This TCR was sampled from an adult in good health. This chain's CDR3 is CASSRGQDPEKLFF. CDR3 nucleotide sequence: TGTGCCAGCAGCCGAGGACAGGACCCTGAAAAACTGTTTTTT.